This TCR beta chain came from a study of identical twins. This clonotype came up a few times. The antigen is not known. TCRdb reprocessed the 5' RACE reads via MiXCR and lists one record per CDR3 protein. Found here are about 790,000 distinct CDR3 sequences, approximately 18% of them singletons; the top ten hold around 13%. Healthy Caucasian donors formed the entire cohort. Germline V gene sequence: CDR1 SGHDT, CDR2 YYEEEE. Trimming removed 1 base from V and 0 bases from J, with 8 bases in between. CDR3 length: 15 residues. Notes on the study in general: Out-of-frame alpha sequences common to twins exhibited a surplus of low generation probability.

The same data also contributed to another study, on T cells expressing NK-cell markers. As that study records: There were seven HCMV-seropositive donors and one seronegative donor among the eight sequenced. In a handful of donors, these clonotypes also led the CD3+CD56-NKG2C+ fraction.

This chain uses TRBV5-6 with TRBJ2-1, with unresolved D. Input material: PBMCs. This TCR was sampled from a woman between 18 and 29 years old in good health. The CDR3 coding sequence is TGTGCCAGCAGCTTGCCGACCCCCTCCTACAATGAGCAGTTCTTC. Its protein product is CASSLPTPSYNEQFF.